This is a list of T cell receptor beta chains from one sample in a study of control samples from healthy donors and cancer patients. TCRdb keeps only in-frame clones here, not all; method: immunoSEQ multiplex PCR. The data contain 75,000 to 95,000 clones, just over 90% of them singletons. Sequenced material: blood. The origin of the receptors is a woman aged 25 to 39 in good health. The CDR3 runs from the conserved cysteine through the conserved F or W. A D gene is named only where the DNA matches it firmly. Size is omitted from some rows. Given values are once, few, many or a class for expanded clones.

v_gene	d_gene	abundance	j_gene	len	CDR3nt	CDR3aa
TRBV6-1	TRBD1	NA	TRBJ1-2	13	TGTGCCAGCAGTGATACAGGGGCAGGCGGCTACACCTTC	CASSDTGAGGYTF
TRBV6-2/TRBV6-3	TRBD1	NA	TRBJ2-7	17	TGTGCCAGCATCCCCCAATGGGGGACAGGGAGCTCCTACGAGCAGTACTTC	CASIPQWGTGSSYEQYF
TRBV28	NA	NA	TRBJ1-2	13	TGTGCCAGCACCTCTCTATATACGGGTGGCTACACCTTC	CASTSLYTGGYTF
TRBV7-9	NA	NA	TRBJ2-3	15	TGTGCCAGCAGTCCCATGGCGAGTTACACAGATACGCAGTATTTT	CASSPMASYTDTQYF
TRBV27	TRBD2	NA	TRBJ2-7	15	TGTGCCAGCAGTTCTCTAGCGGGAGGGTCGAGGGAGCAGTACTTC	CASSSLAGGSREQYF
TRBV27	NA	NA	TRBJ1-6	15	TGTGCCAGCAGTCTATTCACAGGTCCGAATTCACCCCTCCACTTT	CASSLFTGPNSPLHF
TRBV6-4	NA	NA	TRBJ1-6	13	TGTGCCAGCAGACCGGGATCTAATTCACCCCTCCACTTT	CASRPGSNSPLHF
TRBV24-1	TRBD1	NA	TRBJ2-1	14	TGTGCCACCAGTGATTTTCTGACAGGGCTTGAGCAGTTCTTC	CATSDFLTGLEQFF
TRBV7-9	NA	once	TRBJ1-1	14	TGTGCCAGCAGCTCCGTCCGACGGAACACTGAAGCTTTCTTT	CASSSVRRNTEAFF
TRBV29-1	NA	NA	TRBJ2-7	13	TGCAGCGCGAAAGGGCAGGGAAGCTACGAGCAGTACTTC	CSAKGQGSYEQYF
TRBV11-3	NA	NA	TRBJ1-3	16	TGTGCCAGCAGCTTAGCGACAGGTTACTCTGGAAACACCATATATTTT	CASSLATGYSGNTIYF
TRBV28	NA	NA	TRBJ1-1	13	TGTGCCAGCAGTTCAGGGTTCGGGGCTGAAGCTTTCTTT	CASSSGFGAEAFF
TRBV7-3	TRBD1	NA	TRBJ1-2	15	TGTGCCAGCAGCTTGTCGGGACAGGGGGCCAGTGGCTACACCTTC	CASSLSGQGASGYTF
TRBV24-1	TRBD2	NA	TRBJ2-1	14	TGTGCCACCAGTGGTCTAGCGGGATCGGGTGAGCAGTTCTTC	CATSGLAGSGEQFF
TRBV15	NA	NA	TRBJ2-3	18	TGTGCCACCAGCAGAGAGAGGTGGGGGGCTAAACCCTCAGATACGCAGTATTTT	CATSRERWGAKPSDTQYF
TRBV7-6	TRBD2	NA	TRBJ2-5	13	TGTGCCAGCAGCTTGTCGGGTCTAGCGGGGCAATACTTC	CASSLSGLAGQYF
TRBV7-9	NA	once	TRBJ2-2	15	TGTGCCAGCAGCTTAGATTTATATAACACCGGGGAGCTGTTTTTT	CASSLDLYNTGELFF
TRBV6-1	NA	NA	TRBJ1-2	14	TGTGCCAGCACAAACCTACAGGGCAACTATGGCTACACCTTC	CASTNLQGNYGYTF
TRBV3-1/TRBV3-2	TRBD2	NA	TRBJ2-2	18	TGTGCCAGCAGAGCTTACTACACTAGCGGGGGCATCACCGGGGAGCTGTTTTTT	CASRAYYTSGGITGELFF
TRBV19	TRBD2	NA	TRBJ2-1	17	TGTGCCAGTAGTATCGGGGGGGCAGGGGCCCCCTACAATGAGCAGTTCTTC	CASSIGGAGAPYNEQFF
TRBV9	NA	once	TRBJ1-6	12	TGTGCCAGCAGCGAGGGAGGTTCACCCCCCCACTTT	CASSEGGSPPHF
TRBV7-8	NA	NA	TRBJ2-1	14	TGTGCCAGCAGTTCTAGGAGGTCCTACAATGAGCAGTTCTTC	CASSSRRSYNEQFF
TRBV7-9	TRBD2	NA	TRBJ2-1	14	TGTGCCAGCAGCCCGGGACTAGCGGGGTATGAGCAGTTCTTC	CASSPGLAGYEQFF
TRBV27	NA	NA	TRBJ1-6	14	TGTGCCAGCAGTCTAAGCTCCTATAATTCACCCCTCCACTTT	CASSLSSYNSPLHF
TRBV4-1	NA	NA	TRBJ1-4	15	TGCGCCAGCAGCCAATCAGATGCAACTAATGAAAAACTGTTTTTT	CASSQSDATNEKLFF
TRBV6-1	NA	NA	TRBJ2-4	17	TGTGCCAGCAGTGAAGCTGGAGTAGGCTCAGCCAAAAACATTCAGTACTTC	CASSEAGVGSAKNIQYF
TRBV18	NA	NA	TRBJ2-7	15	TGTGCCAGCTCACCTGGGGTTGTCGGATCCTACGAGCAGTACTTC	CASSPGVVGSYEQYF
TRBV12-3/TRBV12-4	NA	NA	TRBJ2-7	13	TGTGCCAGCAGTACCCGACAGGACTACGAGCAGTACTTC	CASSTRQDYEQYF
TRBV25-1	NA	NA	TRBJ2-7	14	TGTGCCAGCAGCGACCAGGGGAGAGGAGGCGAGCAGTACTTC	CASSDQGRGGEQYF
TRBV3-1/TRBV3-2	TRBD1	NA	TRBJ1-4	12	TGTGCCAGCAACAGGGGTGGGGAAAAACTGTTTTTT	CASNRGGEKLFF
TRBV3-1/TRBV3-2	NA	NA	TRBJ1-1	13	TGTGCCAGCAGCCAAGGGGAGAACACTGAAGCTTTCTTT	CASSQGENTEAFF